A selection of T cell receptor beta chains follows, all from one sample in a study of blood T cell repertoires in COVID-19. TCRdb's copy holds only in-frame clones and misses some; the assay was immunoSEQ multiplex PCR. Of nearly 300,000 clones listed, over 85% are singletons. The sequencing input was PBMCs or T cells enriched from blood (not recorded which). The receptors were gathered from a woman in her 50s who had been exposed to COVID-19. CDR3s leave out the opening cysteine and the closing phenylalanine or tryptophan.

TRBJ1-5 TRBV3-1/TRBV3-2 ASSFRGANQPQH
TRBJ1-1 TRBV14 ASSQSGIEAF
TRBJ2-2 TRBV18 ASSIGQGTTGELF
TRBJ2-2 TRBV7-8 ASRVAFNTGELF
TRBJ1-4 TRBV4-1 ASSRQDSGSFNEKLF
TRBJ1-4 TRBV28 ASSQGAASEKLF
TRBJ2-3 TRBV4-1 ASSQDLAGGIYSTDTQY
TRBJ1-3 TRBV28 ASSATQGISGNTIY
TRBJ2-1 TRBV5-1 ASTLAGGQNEQF
TRBJ1-4 TRBV30 AWRQGRAEKLF
TRBJ2-3 TRBV10-2 ASIGQGADTQY
TRBJ2-5 TRBV28 ASIPRGGHQETQY
TRBJ1-4 TRBV12-3/TRBV12-4 ASSLQINEKLF
TRBJ1-1 TRBV21-1 ASSKDRANTEAF
TRBJ1-1 TRBV2 ASIKGAGTEAF
TRBJ1-2 TRBV28 ASSLLGARGYT
TRBJ2-3 TRBV3-1/TRBV3-2 ASSPVLATSPHTDTQY
TRBJ1-2 TRBV2 ASSEDVWGRTGYT
TRBJ2-3 TRBV9 ASSTNPGQRTDTQY
TRBJ1-1 TRBV2 ATRDRIQKKWDTEAF
TRBJ2-7 TRBV19 ASSDSNEQY
TRBJ2-3 TRBV5-1 ASSLGLAGDKDTQY
TRBJ1-3 TRBV30 AWSIGSSGNTIY
TRBJ1-4 TRBV5-1 ASSFGHRNEKLF
TRBJ1-6 TRBV5-8 ASSRDRGQGSPLH